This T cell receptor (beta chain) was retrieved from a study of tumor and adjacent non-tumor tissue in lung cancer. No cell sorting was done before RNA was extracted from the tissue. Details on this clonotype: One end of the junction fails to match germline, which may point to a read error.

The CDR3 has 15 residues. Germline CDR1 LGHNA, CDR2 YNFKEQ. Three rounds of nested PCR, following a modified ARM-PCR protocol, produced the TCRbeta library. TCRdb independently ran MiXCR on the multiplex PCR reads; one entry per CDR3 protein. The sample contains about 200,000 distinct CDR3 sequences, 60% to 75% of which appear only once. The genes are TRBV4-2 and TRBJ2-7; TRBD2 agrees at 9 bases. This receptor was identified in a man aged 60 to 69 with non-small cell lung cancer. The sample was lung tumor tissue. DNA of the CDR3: TGTGCCAGCAACCAAGATCTGAGCGGGAGGCACGAGCAGTACTTC. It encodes CASNQDLSGRHEQYF.